These T cell receptor beta chains were read from a single sample in a study of blood T cell repertoires in COVID-19. Assay: immunoSEQ multiplex PCR; the TCRdb copy retains only in-frame clones and omits some. Of about 74,000 clones listed, more than 90% are singletons. Sequencing was done on a sample of peripheral blood. The receptors shown here come from a human donor in a cohort sampled during active COVID-19. The CDR3 runs from the conserved cysteine through the conserved F or W. The order of the fields is J gene, CDR3 length, V gene, clone size, D gene, CDR3 protein, CDR3 DNA. The D gene is left open where the match is weak. Clone size is given for some rows only: seen once, a few or many times, or a class if the clone is expanded.

>TRBJ1-1|15|TRBV5-1|NA|TRBD1
CASAPGGQPNTEAFF
TGCGCCAGCGCACCCGGGGGACAGCCGAACACTGAAGCTTTCTTT
>TRBJ2-3|12|TRBV14|once|NA
CASSFAGGSPYF
NA
>TRBJ2-1|12|TRBV9|NA|NA
CASSATYNEQFF
TGTGCCAGCAGCGCCACCTACAATGAGCAGTTCTTC
>TRBJ2-1|14|TRBV7-3|NA|TRBD2
CASSPSGSYNEQFF
TGTGCCAGCAGCCCTAGCGGGAGCTACAATGAGCAGTTCTTC
>TRBJ1-1|16|TRBV6-1|NA|NA
CASSEARPGLNTEAFF
TGTGCCAGCAGTGAAGCGCGTCCAGGTTTGAACACTGAAGCTTTCTTT
>TRBJ2-3|16|TRBV21-1|NA|NA
CASSKTREPGTDTQYF
TGTGCCAGCAGCAAAACCCGGGAGCCAGGAACAGATACGCAGTATTTT
>TRBJ2-7|14|TRBV4-2|NA|TRBD1
CASSQGQGTYEQYF
TGTGCCAGCAGCCAAGGACAGGGTACCTACGAGCAGTACTTC
>TRBJ2-6|17|TRBV27|NA|NA
CASSFYSGPSGANVLTF
TGTGCCAGCAGTTTTTATTCAGGGCCCAGCGGGGCCAACGTCCTGACTTTC
>TRBJ2-7|13|TRBV5-6|NA|NA
CASSPGEGYEQYF
TGTGCCAGCAGCCCGGGAGAGGGTTACGAGCAGTACTTC
>TRBJ1-6|16|TRBV15|once|TRBD1
CATRSDRVRDNSPLHF
TGTGCCACCAGGAGTGACAGGGTGAGGGATAATTCACCCCTCCACTTT
>TRBJ2-7|17|TRBV7-8|NA|TRBD2
CASSHGLAGGSIYEQYF
TGTGCCAGCAGCCACGGACTAGCGGGAGGTTCTATTTACGAGCAGTACTTC
>TRBJ2-2|16|TRBV28|NA|TRBD2
CASSLWGSGRPGELFF
TGTGCCAGCAGTTTATGGGGTAGCGGGAGGCCCGGGGAGCTGTTTTTT
>TRBJ1-2|13|TRBV12-3/TRBV12-4|once|TRBD1
CASSPGQIYGYTF
TGTGCCAGCAGTCCGGGACAGATCTATGGCTACACCTTC
>TRBJ2-7|13|TRBV10-3|NA|NA
CAISDDFAYEQYF
TGTGCCATCAGTGATGACTTTGCCTACGAGCAGTACTTC
>TRBJ2-7|14|TRBV18|once|NA
CASSPPEQPYEQYF
TGTGCCAGCTCACCACCGGAACAGCCCTACGAGCAGTACTTC
>TRBJ1-5|15|TRBV2|NA|TRBD1
CASKQGLGLNQPQHF
TGTGCCAGCAAACAGGGGTTGGGCTTAAATCAGCCCCAGCATTTT
>TRBJ2-6|15|TRBV30|once|TRBD2
CAWGGLLSGANVLTF
TGTGCCTGGGGGGGACTACTCTCTGGGGCCAACGTCCTGACTTTC
>TRBJ2-3|15|TRBV4-3|NA|NA
CASSQDSRSTDTQYF
TGCGCCAGCAGCCAAGATTCCAGAAGCACAGATACGCAGTATTTT
>TRBJ2-5|14|TRBV5-1|NA|TRBD1
CASSLGQGMETQYF
TGCGCCAGCAGCCTCGGACAGGGTATGGAGACCCAGTACTTC
>TRBJ2-3|13|TRBV10-3|NA|NA
CAISERGTDTQYF
TGTGCCATCAGTGAGCGGGGCACAGATACGCAGTATTTT
>TRBJ1-4|15|TRBV6-5|NA|TRBD1
CASSQLGQANEKLFF
TGTGCCAGCAGCCAACTGGGACAGGCTAATGAAAAACTGTTTTTT
>TRBJ2-1|14|TRBV5-1|NA|NA
CASSTQGFLNEQFF
TGCGCCAGCAGCACACAGGGTTTCTTGAATGAGCAGTTCTTC
>TRBJ2-3|14|TRBV4-3|NA|NA
CASSQDRGTDTQYF
TGCGCCAGCAGCCAAGATAGGGGGACAGATACGCAGTATTTT
>TRBJ1-1|13|TRBV6-2/TRBV6-3|NA|NA
CASSYNGNTEAFF
TGTGCCAGCAGTTACAACGGGAACACTGAAGCTTTCTTT
>TRBJ2-1|15|TRBV9|NA|TRBD2
CASSVRGLAANEQFF
TGTGCCAGCAGCGTACGGGGACTAGCGGCTAATGAGCAGTTCTTC
>TRBJ2-1|17|TRBV11-3|NA|TRBD1
CASSLDIGDRGDNEQFF
TGTGCCAGCAGCTTAGATATAGGAGACAGGGGAGACAATGAGCAGTTCTTC